This T cell receptor beta chain was identified in a study of post-analysis software for immune sequencing data. Study-wide context: Patients with relapsing-remitting, secondary progressive and progressive-relapsing multiple sclerosis courses were all represented. Study findings and constraints: Comparison of patients with controls showed a handful of TRBV segments more frequent in patients, TRBV5-6, TRBV5-1 and TRBV20-1 among them.

Libraries were made from TCR beta cDNA, and they carried unique molecular identifiers. TCRdb passed the PCR reads through MiXCR, listing each CDR3 protein once. The data show 250,000 to 300,000 distinct CDR3 sequences, with less than 40% seen just once and roughly 4.8% held by the top ten. This clonotype was found many times. Its antigen is currently unknown. The CDR3 loop spans 14 amino acids. V shed 6 bases and J shed 4 bases, with 15 bases lying between them. The chain couples TRBV12-3 or TRBV12-4 to TRBJ1-2; possibly TRBD1 for D (5 bases). Source material: blood. The TCR sequence derives from a girl between 10 and 17 years old with multiple sclerosis. CDR3 sequence reads: CASSPVFRAYGYTF. CDR3 DNA: TGTGCCAGCAGCCCTGTCTTCAGGGCCTATGGCTACACCTTC.